Below, one T cell receptor (beta chain) is given with its context. The antigen is not known. These data come from a study of T cell responses to AZD1222 COVID-19 vaccine. The CDR3 is made up of 15 amino acids. Germline V lookup: CDR1 MGHDK, CDR2 SYGVNS. Trimming took 2 bases from V and 0 from J; bases not matched to a gene: 3. TCRdb keeps only in-frame clones here, not all; method: immunoSEQ multiplex PCR. The sample carries some 74,000 clones, about 85% recorded once. Whole-study results and caveats: Females outnumbered males among donors, who were mostly white British; clonal diversity was possibly underestimated. CD4 TCRs associated with vaccination spanned spike, dominating at 160-218 and 743-854.

Sequencing was performed on peripheral blood, taken 28 days after the second AZD1222 dose. The chain carries TRBV25-1 and TRBJ1-2; 7 bases align to TRBD1. The sequence derives from an adult who received the AZD1222 COVID-19 vaccine. The DNA for the CDR3 is TGTGCCAGCAGTGAACCGGGGACAGCTAACTATGGCTACACCTTC. Translated, it gives CASSEPGTANYGYTF.